This T cell receptor beta chain was sequenced during a study of graft-versus-host responses after intestinal transplantation. TCRdb's copy holds only in-frame clones and misses some; the assay was immunoSEQ multiplex PCR. This sample has 20,000 to 25,000 clones, with around two fifths found just once. As for this clone: An end of the junction differs from the germline gene, which may be a read error.

Plating of around 200,000 CFSE-labeled responder cells was done together with around 200,000 irradiated, violet-dye-labeled stimulator cells. CDR1 and CDR2 (germline): MNHNY, SVGAGI (reference sequence). The CDR3 runs 12 residues. The sequence was collected from a human patient who was an organ donor for intestinal transplantation. The rearrangement uses TRBV6-6 and TRBJ1-1, with 8 bases that match TRBD1. Source: alloreactive CD8+ T cells from a mixed lymphocyte reaction culture, taken before transplantation. Indicated subset: CFSE-low proliferating T cells sorted from roughly six-day pre-transplant mixed lymphocyte reaction (GvH or HvG direction). This chain's CDR3 is CASSYSLRDRNF. In DNA form, the CDR3 reads TGTGCCAGCAGTTACTCTCTCCGGGACAGGAATTTT.